This TCR beta chain was documented in a study of CD8+ T cells in alopecia areata. Study observations and caveats: Scalp clonality and expanded CD8+ clones among the top 100 fell significantly with tofacitinib. Mice showed clearer TCR sharing than patients did, a gap that was possibly HLA-related. Lesional scalp displayed greater clonality than normal scalp, most notably in alopecia totalis/universalis.

Germline lookup yields CDR1 GTSNPN and CDR2 SVGIG (reference sequence). V lost 1 base, J lost 10 bases, and 20 bases lay in between. The CDR3 contains 14 residues. Sequencing used cDNA as its template, made by extracting RNA and reverse transcribing it. The data were produced by immunoSEQ multiplex PCR, yet TCRdb's version contains in-frame clones alone and is incomplete. The sample lists 150,000 to 200,000 clones, around 71% seen once, with around 0.91% in the top ten. This clone was counted a single time. Its antigen is not identified. Noted treatment: oral pan-JAK inhibitor, 5-10 mg twice daily. The V call is TRBV30, the J call TRBJ2-7; D tentatively reads TRBD1 or TRBD2 (6 bases each). The sequence came from a human donor with alopecia areata. The starting material was CD4+ T cells sorted from blood, obtained at week 4, from a patient treated with tofacitinib. The CDR3: CAWSAPGTGTPQYF. The CDR3 DNA reads as TGTGCCTGGAGTGCCCCCGGGACTGGGACACCACAGTACTTC. The variable domain in full, completed from reference TRBV30 and TRBJ2-7, reads SQTIHQWPATLVQPVGSPLSLECTVEGTSNPNLYWYRQAAGRGLQLLFYSVGIGQISSEVPQNLSASRPQDRQFILSSKKLLLSDSGFYLCAWSAPGTGTPQYFGPGTRLTVT.